Listed below are T cell receptor beta chains from one sample, sequenced in a study of cytomegalovirus exposure and HLA in healthy donors. Measured with immunoSEQ multiplex PCR; TCRdb has only the in-frame clones, and not every one. This sample has about 230,000 clones; more than 60% occur once, and the top ten carry less than 3.5%. Sequencing was done on a sample of PBMCs. The receptor source for this set is a woman aged 55-69 years in good health and CMV-seropositive. Each CDR3 is given with its conserved first and last residue. The D gene is left open where the match is weak. Clone size is not always given. Where it is, it says once, few, many or a class for expanded clones.

J gene	V gene	clone size	D gene	CDR3 DNA	CDR3 protein
TRBJ2-7	TRBV7-8	.	TRBD2	TGTGCCAGCAGCTTACTGGCGGGGGGACCCTACGAGCAGTACTTC	CASSLLAGGPYEQYF
TRBJ2-3	TRBV7-9	.	.	TGTGCCAGCAGCGTAGAGGGGGGGGATACGCAGTATTTT	CASSVEGGDTQYF
TRBJ1-3	TRBV19	.	TRBD1	TGTGCCAGCCAATCACCGGGACAGGGCATACAATACTCTGGAAACACCATATATTTT	CASQSPGQGIQYSGNTIYF
TRBJ2-6	TRBV27	.	.	TGTGCCAGCAGTTCGCCGGGAACTGGGGCCAACGTCCTGACTTTC	CASSSPGTGANVLTF
TRBJ1-1	TRBV15	.	TRBD1	TGTGCCACCTCCCTTAGGACAGGCTACACTGAAGCTTTCTTT	CATSLRTGYTEAFF
TRBJ2-5	TRBV2	once	TRBD1	TGTGCCAGCAAGGGGTCGACAGGGGTAGAGACCCAGTACTTC	CASKGSTGVETQYF
TRBJ1-3	TRBV6-5	.	.	TGTGCCAGCAGAACGACTTCAGCCGGAAACACCATATATTTT	CASRTTSAGNTIYF
TRBJ2-7	TRBV6-6	.	.	TGTGCCAGCAGTTCCGCTTCAGGCAGCAAGGTTGAGCAGTACTTC	CASSSASGSKVEQYF
TRBJ2-7	TRBV6-1	.	TRBD1	TGTGCCAGCAGTGAAGCTCGTCTGAACTCCGGGACAGGGGCTCACGAGCAGTACTTC	CASSEARLNSGTGAHEQYF
TRBJ1-3	TRBV7-2	.	.	TGTGCCAGCAGCTTAGGACCCCCAGGCCGCTCTGGAAACACCATATATTTT	CASSLGPPGRSGNTIYF
TRBJ1-1	TRBV5-1	.	TRBD1	TGCGCCAGCAGCTTGTCTGGGACAGGGGTGAGGACTGAAGCTTTCTTT	CASSLSGTGVRTEAFF
TRBJ2-2	TRBV2	.	.	TGTGCCAGCAGTGGGAAAACAGTCACCACCGGGGAGCTGTTTTTT	CASSGKTVTTGELFF
TRBJ1-6	TRBV7-6	.	.	TGTGCCAGCAGCTTAATGGCAGGCGATAATTCACCCCTCCACTTT	CASSLMAGDNSPLHF
TRBJ2-7	TRBV19	.	TRBD1	TGTGCCAGTAGTATCCCGGGACAGCACCTCGAGCAGTACTTC	CASSIPGQHLEQYF
TRBJ1-2	TRBV6-1	.	TRBD1	TGTGCCAGCACCTCGGGACAGAACTATGGCTACACCTTC	CASTSGQNYGYTF
TRBJ2-3	TRBV7-9	.	TRBD1	TGTGCCAGCAGCTTAGCCGGGACAGGGGTCTCAGATACGCAGTATTTT	CASSLAGTGVSDTQYF
TRBJ2-1	TRBV5-1	.	.	TGCGCCAGCAGCGGAACGAGGAATGAGCAGTTCTTC	CASSGTRNEQFF
TRBJ2-1	TRBV5-1	.	TRBD2	TGCGCCAGCAGCTTATACCTAGCGGGAGCTTACGATGAGCAGTTCTTC	CASSLYLAGAYDEQFF
TRBJ1-2	TRBV4-3	.	.	TGCGCCAGCAGCCAAGATCTTTCCAGGGAGGGAGATGGCTACACCTTC	CASSQDLSREGDGYTF
TRBJ1-1	TRBV5-1	.	TRBD1	TGCGCCAGCAGCTCGCCAGGGGGTTACACTGAAGCTTTCTTT	CASSSPGGYTEAFF
TRBJ2-7	TRBV27	.	.	TGTGCCAGCAGTTTAAGGCGCGGGACACTGGGAGGGGAGCAGTACTTC	CASSLRRGTLGGEQYF
TRBJ2-1	TRBV19	.	.	TGTGCCAGTAGTATTGGGCTGTCTAATGAGCAGTTCTTC	CASSIGLSNEQFF
TRBJ2-6	TRBV6-1	.	.	TGTGCCAGCAGTGAACGGACAACACCTGGGGCCAACGTCCTGACTTTC	CASSERTTPGANVLTF
TRBJ1-1	TRBV20-1	.	.	TGCAGTGCTAGAGGGACAATCGAAGCTTTCTTT	CSARGTIEAFF
TRBJ1-2	TRBV19	.	TRBD1	TGTGCCAGTAGAGCCGACAGGGGATATGGCTACACCTTC	CASRADRGYGYTF
TRBJ2-5	TRBV7-2	.	TRBD2	TGTGCCAGCAGCTTAGCGCTGTCTAGCGGGGGTGGGGAGACCCAGTACTTC	CASSLALSSGGGETQYF
TRBJ2-2	TRBV6-1	.	TRBD1	TGTGCCAGCACGACAGGGGGAATCGGCGGGGAGCTGTTTTTT	CASTTGGIGGELFF
TRBJ2-7	TRBV6-5	.	TRBD2	TGTGCCAGCAGCTCCTCTAGCGGAACCTACGAGCAGTACTTC	CASSSSSGTYEQYF
TRBJ2-7	TRBV2	few	TRBD2	TGTGCCGGTAGCGGGAGGCGCTCCTACGAGCAGTACTTC	CAGSGRRSYEQYF
TRBJ2-7	TRBV5-6	.	.	TGTGCCAGCAGCTGGCGGGACAGAACCTACGAGCAGTACTTC	CASSWRDRTYEQYF
TRBJ1-2	TRBV27	few	.	TGTGCCAGCAGTTTATTCGCGTGGGGGAGGAACTATGGCTACACCTTC	CASSLFAWGRNYGYTF
TRBJ2-1	TRBV7-7	.	.	TGTGCCAGCAGCTTAAAAGAGTACAATGAGCAGTTCTTC	CASSLKEYNEQFF
TRBJ2-7	TRBV5-1	.	.	TGCGCCAGCAGTCAGGACAGCTCCTACGAGCAGTACTTC	CASSQDSSYEQYF
TRBJ2-6	TRBV5-6	.	.	TGTGCCAGCAGTTCTACAGGGAAAAAGACTGGGGCCAACGTCCTGACTTTC	CASSSTGKKTGANVLTF
TRBJ2-5	TRBV5-1	.	TRBD2	TGCGCCAGCAGCTTGTCAGGGCGGGAGCAGTACTTC	CASSLSGREQYF
TRBJ1-4	TRBV7-9	.	.	TGTGCCAGCAGTACCGAAGCTGAAAAACTGTTTTTT	CASSTEAEKLFF
TRBJ2-4	TRBV6-1	.	TRBD1	TGTGCCAGCAGTGAATCAGGGGGAAACATTCAGTACTTC	CASSESGGNIQYF
TRBJ1-1	TRBV7-9	.	TRBD1	TGTTCCAGCAGCTCCGGGACAGACTTGAGATGGACTGAAGCTTTCTTT	CSSSSGTDLRWTEAFF
TRBJ1-1	TRBV7-6	.	TRBD1	TGTGCCAGCAGCCTGACAGGGGAATTTACTGAAGCTTTCTTT	CASSLTGEFTEAFF
TRBJ2-5	TRBV7-2	.	TRBD1	TGTGCCAGCAGCTTAATCGGTGGGACAGGCCGAGAGACCCAGTACTTC	CASSLIGGTGRETQYF
TRBJ1-2	TRBV2	few	.	TGTGCCAGCAGTGATCGAGGTAGTGGGTTTGGCTACACCTTC	CASSDRGSGFGYTF
TRBJ1-2	TRBV6-4	.	TRBD1	TGTGCCAGCAGTGCCGGGACAGGATTAGCTAACTATGGCTACACCTTC	CASSAGTGLANYGYTF
TRBJ2-2	TRBV7-9	.	.	TGTGCCAGCAGCTTAGATTGGGCAGGGAACACCGGGGAGCTGTTTTTT	CASSLDWAGNTGELFF
TRBJ2-3	TRBV4-1	once	.	TGCGCCAGCAGCCAAGGAGCAGGGGCAGATACGCAGTATTTT	CASSQGAGADTQYF
TRBJ2-2	TRBV29-1	.	TRBD1	TGCAGCGCCCAGACAGGGAGCACCGGGGAGCTGTTTTTT	CSAQTGSTGELFF
TRBJ2-1	TRBV19	.	TRBD1	TGTGCCAGCCAGAATCCAGGGGGCCCAGGCAATGAGCAGTTCTTC	CASQNPGGPGNEQFF
TRBJ2-1	TRBV19	.	TRBD2	TGTGCCAGTAGACCGACCGGGACTAGTCATGAGCAGTTCTTC	CASRPTGTSHEQFF
TRBJ1-2	TRBV27	.	TRBD1	TGTGCCAGCAGTTTCCGGGACAGCTATGGCTACACCTTC	CASSFRDSYGYTF
TRBJ1-1	TRBV5-1	.	.	TGCGCCAGCAGCTTGTTGGCAGCGACGAACACTGAAGCTTTCTTT	CASSLLAATNTEAFF
TRBJ2-3	TRBV5-1	.	TRBD2	TGCGCCAGCAGCGCCGGACTAGCCCAAAGCACAGATACGCAGTATTTT	CASSAGLAQSTDTQYF